The subject of this entry is one T cell receptor beta chain. The sample originates from a study of blood T cell repertoires in COVID-19. On the study more broadly: Acute and convalescent COVID-19 samples came from the United States, Italy and Spain.

This CDR3 is 18 amino acids long. V was clipped by 4 bases and J by 0 bases, with 21 bases between them. From germline, CDR1 is MNHNS and CDR2 SASEGT. The table came from immunoSEQ multiplex PCR; TCRdb's copy has only in-frame clones and leaves some out. Of approximately 250,000 clones listed, over 75% are singletons. The sequencing sample was made of peripheral blood. This rearrangement joins TRBV6-1 to TRBJ1-2; no definite D call. The origin of this receptor is a man over 45 with COVID-19, enrolled during active disease. The CDR3 sequence is CASSVLGDLGGSNYGYTF. CDR3 in DNA: TGTGCCAGCAGTGTCTTGGGAGACCTCGGTGGTTCTAACTATGGCTACACCTTC.